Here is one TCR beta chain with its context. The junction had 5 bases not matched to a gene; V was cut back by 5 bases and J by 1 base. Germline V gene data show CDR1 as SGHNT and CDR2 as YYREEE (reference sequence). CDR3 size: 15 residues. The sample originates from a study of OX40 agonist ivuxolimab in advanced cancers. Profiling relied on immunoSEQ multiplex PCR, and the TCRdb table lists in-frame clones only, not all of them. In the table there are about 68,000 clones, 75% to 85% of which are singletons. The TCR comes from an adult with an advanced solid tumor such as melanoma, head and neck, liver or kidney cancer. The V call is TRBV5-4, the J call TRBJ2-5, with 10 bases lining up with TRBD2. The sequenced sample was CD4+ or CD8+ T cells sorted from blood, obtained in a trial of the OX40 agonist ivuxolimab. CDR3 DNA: TGTGCCAGCAGAGGCCTAGCGGGGGCCCAAGAGACCCAGTACTTC. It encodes CASRGLAGAQETQYF.